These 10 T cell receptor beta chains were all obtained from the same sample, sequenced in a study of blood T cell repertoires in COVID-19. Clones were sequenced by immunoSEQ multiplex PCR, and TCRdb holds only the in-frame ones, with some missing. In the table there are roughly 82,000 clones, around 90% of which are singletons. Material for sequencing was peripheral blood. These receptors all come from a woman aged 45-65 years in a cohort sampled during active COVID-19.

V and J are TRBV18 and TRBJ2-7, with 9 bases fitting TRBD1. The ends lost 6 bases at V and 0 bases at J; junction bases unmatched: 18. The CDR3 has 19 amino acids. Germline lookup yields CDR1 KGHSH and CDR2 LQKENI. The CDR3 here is CASSATPGQGQRGSYEQYF. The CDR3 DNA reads TGTGCCAGCTCGGCCACTCCGGGACAGGGCCAACGGGGCTCCTACGAGCAGTACTTC.

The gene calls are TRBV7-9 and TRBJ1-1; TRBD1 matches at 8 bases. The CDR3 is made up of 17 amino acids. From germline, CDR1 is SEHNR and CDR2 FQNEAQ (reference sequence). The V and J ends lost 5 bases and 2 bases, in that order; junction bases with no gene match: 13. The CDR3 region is CASSPPPGQVLNTEAFF. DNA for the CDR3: TGTGCCAGCAGCCCCCCTCCGGGACAGGTTCTTAACACTGAAGCTTTCTTT.

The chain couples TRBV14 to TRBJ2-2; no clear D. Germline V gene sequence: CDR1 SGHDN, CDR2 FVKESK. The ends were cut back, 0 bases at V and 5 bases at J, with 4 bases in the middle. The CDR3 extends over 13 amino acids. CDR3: CASSQDPTGELFF. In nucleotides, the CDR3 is TGTGCCAGCAGCCAAGATCCAACCGGGGAGCTGTTTTTT.

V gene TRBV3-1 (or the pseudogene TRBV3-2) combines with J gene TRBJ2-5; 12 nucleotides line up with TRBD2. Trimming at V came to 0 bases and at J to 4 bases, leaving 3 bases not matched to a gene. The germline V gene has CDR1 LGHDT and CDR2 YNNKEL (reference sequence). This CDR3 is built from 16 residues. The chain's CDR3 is CASSQEPGLAGETQYF. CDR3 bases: TGTGCCAGCAGCCAAGAACCGGGACTAGCGGGAGAGACCCAGTACTTC.

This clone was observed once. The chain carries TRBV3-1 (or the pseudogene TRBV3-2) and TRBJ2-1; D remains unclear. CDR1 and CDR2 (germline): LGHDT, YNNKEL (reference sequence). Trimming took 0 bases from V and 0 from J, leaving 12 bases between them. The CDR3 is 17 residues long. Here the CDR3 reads CASSQDRVVSSYNEQFF. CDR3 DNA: TGTGCCAGCAGCCAAGATCGGGTAGTTAGCTCCTACAATGAGCAGTTCTTC.

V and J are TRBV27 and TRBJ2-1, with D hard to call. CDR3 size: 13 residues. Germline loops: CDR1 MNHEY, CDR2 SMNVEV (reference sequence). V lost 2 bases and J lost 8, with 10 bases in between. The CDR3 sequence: CASSLTSLHEQFF. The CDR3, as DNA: TGTGCCAGCAGTTTAACCAGTTTGCATGAGCAGTTCTTC.

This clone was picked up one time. The CDR3 bases are TGTGCCAGCAGCCCCCCCCCGGGGGAGAGCTCCTACAATGAGCAGTTCTTC. As protein: CASSPPPGESSYNEQFF. This chain joins TRBV4-2 and TRBJ2-1; D may be TRBD2 (6 bases). This CDR3 contains 17 residues. Germline V gene sequence: CDR1 LGHNA, CDR2 YNFKEQ. Between the trimmed V and J ends, which lost 4 bases and 0 bases, there was a span of 16 bases.

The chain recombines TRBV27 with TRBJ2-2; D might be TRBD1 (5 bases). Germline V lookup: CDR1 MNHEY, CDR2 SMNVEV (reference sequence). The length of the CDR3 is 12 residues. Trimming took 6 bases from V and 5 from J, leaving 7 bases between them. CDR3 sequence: CASSPGTGELFF. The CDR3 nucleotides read TGTGCCAGCAGCCCAGGGACCGGGGAGCTGTTTTTT.

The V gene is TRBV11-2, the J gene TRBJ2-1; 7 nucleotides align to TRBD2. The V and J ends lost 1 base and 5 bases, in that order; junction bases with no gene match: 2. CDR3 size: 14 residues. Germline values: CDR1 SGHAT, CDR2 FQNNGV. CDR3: CASSLGGSDNEQFF. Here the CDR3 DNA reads TGTGCCAGCAGCTTAGGCGGGAGTGACAATGAGCAGTTCTTC. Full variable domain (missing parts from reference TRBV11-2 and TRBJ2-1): EAGVAQSPRYKIIEKRQSVAFWCNPISGHATLYWYQQILGQGPKLLIQFQNNGVVDDSQLPKDRFSAERLKGVDSTLKIQPAKLEDSAVYLCASSLGGSDNEQFFGPGTRLTVL.

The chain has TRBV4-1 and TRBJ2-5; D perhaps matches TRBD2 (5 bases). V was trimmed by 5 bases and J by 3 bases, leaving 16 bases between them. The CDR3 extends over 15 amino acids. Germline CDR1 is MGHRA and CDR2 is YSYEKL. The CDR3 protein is CASSSIGNFEETQYF. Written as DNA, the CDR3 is TGCGCCAGCAGCAGCATCGGGAATTTCGAAGAGACCCAGTACTTC.